The 27 T cell receptor beta chains below were found in one sample sequenced in a study of PD-L1 blockade in urothelial cancer. Time point reported: peripheral blood 6 weeks after treatment start. Sequencing was performed with immunoSEQ multiplex PCR; in TCRdb, only in-frame clones are kept and a portion is missing. The repertoire holds about 120,000 clones, with under 95% as singletons. Sequencing was performed on PBMCs, taken around atezolizumab (anti-PD-L1) treatment. These receptors were obtained from a man in his sixties with urothelial cancer.

CDR3 DNA: TGTGCCAGCAGCCCCCGGGACAGGGGGCCCTATGGCTACACCTTC. Translating it yields CASSPRDRGPYGYTF. V is TRBV9 and J is TRBJ1-2; 12 positions match TRBD1. In germline, CDR1 is SGDLS, CDR2 YYNGEE. The CDR3 consists of 15 residues. V gave up 4 bases and J gave up 4 bases; unmatched junction bases: 5.

The J gene is TRBJ2-3, the V gene TRBV4-2, with unresolved D. The CDR3 spans 13 residues. CDR1 is LGHNA and CDR2 is YNFKEQ in the germline V gene. Trimming stripped 1 base from V and 5 bases from J, with 7 bases between. This CDR3 is CASSQVIRDTQYF. In DNA, the CDR3 is TGTGCCAGCAGCCAAGTCATCAGAGATACGCAGTATTTT.

This rearrangement joins TRBV2 to TRBJ2-7; 10 bases line up with TRBD2. This CDR3 is built from 14 residues. Looked up from germline, CDR1 is SNHLY and CDR2 is FYNNEI. V gave up 5 bases and J gave up 7 bases; unmatched junction bases: 8. The CDR3 region is CASSQLAGSAEQYF. As DNA, the CDR3 is TGTGCCAGCAGTCAACTAGCGGGATCGGCGGAGCAGTACTTC.

This chain uses TRBV2 with TRBJ2-3; the match to TRBD2 covers 13 bases. The germline CDR1 and CDR2 sequences are SNHLY and FYNNEI. This CDR3 is built from 18 residues. Unmatched junction bases numbered 7, after V lost 4 bases and J lost 0 bases. The CDR3: CASSGGTSGAPSTDTQYF. The CDR3, as DNA: TGTGCCAGCAGTGGAGGGACTAGCGGGGCCCCTAGCACAGATACGCAGTATTTT.

V gene TRBV28 combines with J gene TRBJ1-1; D is perhaps TRBD1 (6 bases). V was shortened by 5 bases and J by 1 base, with 14 bases between the two germline ends. The CDR3 has 15 residues. Germline V lookup: CDR1 MDHEN, CDR2 SYDVKM. CDR3 bases: TGTGCCAGCAGTCGAGTACAGGGCCCGAACACTGAAGCTTTCTTT. Translated: CASSRVQGPNTEAFF.

The V call is TRBV2, the J call TRBJ2-5, with 8 bases aligning to TRBD1. V trimming: 7 bases; J trimming: 5 bases; junction bases outside the gene matches: 9. Germline CDR1 is SNHLY and CDR2 is FYNNEI. CDR3 length: 14 residues. The chain's CDR3 is CASMLQGVGETQYF. The CDR3 nucleotides read TGTGCCAGCATGTTACAGGGGGTTGGGGAGACCCAGTACTTC. The variable domain in full, with the rest retrieved from reference TRBV2 and TRBJ2-5, is EPEVTQTPSHQVTQMGQEVILRCVPISNHLYFYWYRQILGQKVEFLVSFYNNEISEKSEIFDDQFSVERPDGSNFTLKIRSTKLEDSAMYFCASMLQGVGETQYFGPGTRLLVL.

The chain carries TRBV7-3 and TRBJ2-1; maybe TRBD2 (7 bases). The CDR3 sequence is 17 residues long. Trimming took 6 bases from V and 1 from J, leaving 19 bases between them. Looked up from germline, CDR1 is SGHTA and CDR2 is FQGTGA. The CDR3 region has the DNA TGTGCCAGCAGTCGAATTGGGGGGGGCCGATCCTACAATGAGCAGTTCTTC. This translates into CASSRIGGGRSYNEQFF.

CDR3 in DNA: TGCGCCAGCGGCTCCTACGGGACAGGCGAAGGGTCACCCCTCCACTTT. Encoded protein: CASGSYGTGEGSPLHF. V usage is TRBV5-1 and J usage is TRBJ1-6; 8 bases fit TRBD1. V dropped 7 bases and J dropped 10; count of bases not matched to a gene: 16. The CDR3 length is 16 residues. The germline V gene encodes CDR1 SGHRS and CDR2 YFSETQ.

J is TRBJ1-2 and V is TRBV7-8; 10 nucleotides match TRBD1. The V gene's germline CDR1 is SGHVS and CDR2 FQNEAQ. With V trimmed by 1 base and J by 0 bases, 5 bases remained unmatched. This CDR3 has 17 residues. CDR3 bases: TGTGCCAGCAGCTTAGTGGGGACAGGGGTTGCTAACTATGGCTACACCTTC. Protein: CASSLVGTGVANYGYTF.

There are a few counts of this clone. The chain couples TRBV7-2 to TRBJ2-5, with 11 nucleotides matching TRBD2. The CDR3 consists of 16 residues. CDR1 is SGHTA, CDR2 FQGNSA, per germline. V lost 2 bases and J lost 2; bases outside the gene matches: 4. CDR3 coding DNA: TGTGCCAGCAGCTTATCATCTAGCGGGGGGCAAGAGACCCAGTACTTC. Residues: CASSLSSSGGQETQYF.

The chain joins TRBV29-1 to TRBJ2-6; D perhaps matches TRBD1 (6 bases). Germline V CDR1 and CDR2: SQVTM, ANQGSEA. Trimming left V 5 bases short and J 1 base short, with 18 bases between. The CDR3 sequence is 17 residues long. The CDR3 DNA reads as TGCAGCGTTTTCGAAGGGGCGCAGGGGTCTGGGGCCAACGTCCTGACTTTC. Encoded protein: CSVFEGAQGSGANVLTF.

The gene calls are TRBV7-2 and TRBJ2-1; 16 bases line up with TRBD2. Looked up from germline, CDR1 is SGHTA and CDR2 is FQGNSA. After removal of 5 bases from V and 7 bases from J, the junction contained 11 bases not matched to a gene. This CDR3 is 18 amino acids long. The CDR3 DNA sequence: TGTGCCAGCAGCCCGGGACTAGCGGGGGGGTCCCTAGGAAATGAGCAGTTCTTC. Translation: CASSPGLAGGSLGNEQFF. The whole variable domain, filled in from reference TRBV7-2 and TRBJ2-1, reads GAGVSQSPSNKVTEKGKDVELRCDPISGHTALYWYRQSLGQGLEFLIYFQGNSAPDKSGLPSDRFSAERTGGSVSTLTIQRTQQEDSAVYLCASSPGLAGGSLGNEQFFGPGTRLTVL.

CDR3 amino acids: CASSPGGQPQHF. The CDR3 DNA is TGTGCCAGCTCACCCGGAGGACAGCCCCAGCATTTT. J is TRBJ1-5 and V is TRBV18; D gene unclear. This CDR3 contains 12 residues. The V end lost 3 bases, the J end lost 7 bases, and 7 bases lay between the germline ends. The germline CDR1 and CDR2 sequences are KGHSH and LQKENI.

The chain couples TRBV6-1 to TRBJ1-5; maybe TRBD1 (5 bases). V was pared by 9 bases and J by 7 bases, with 16 bases between. The length of the CDR3 is 13 residues. Germline loops: CDR1 MNHNS, CDR2 SASEGT. The CDR3 DNA is TGTGCCAGTTATCGCGAGGGGAGGCAGCCCCAGCATTTT. It yields the protein CASYREGRQPQHF.

The V gene is TRBV7-2, the J gene TRBJ2-2; 12 nucleotides line up with TRBD1. The CDR3 length is 17 residues. The germline V gene has CDR1 SGHTA and CDR2 FQGNSA. The J segment lost 5 bases and the V segment lost 5 bases, leaving 9 bases of the junction unmatched. The CDR3 loop reads CASSPRWGQGATGELFF. The CDR3 coding sequence is TGTGCCAGCAGCCCGCGATGGGGACAGGGGGCTACCGGGGAGCTGTTTTTT.

V usage is TRBV9 and J usage is TRBJ1-1; D ambiguous. The V end lost 1 base, the J end lost 5 bases, and 12 bases lay between the germline ends. This CDR3 contains 14 residues. CDR1 is SGDLS and CDR2 is YYNGEE in the germline V gene. The CDR3 nucleotides are TGTGCCAGCAGCGTATCAACCCGGGGTACTGAAGCTTTCTTT. Translated, it gives CASSVSTRGTEAFF.

This clone came up once. The V gene is TRBV13, the J gene TRBJ1-1, with 10 bases that match TRBD1. This CDR3 has 21 residues. Trimming at V came to 5 bases and at J to 0 bases, leaving 21 bases not matched to a gene. Germline-derived CDR1 and CDR2 are PRHDT and FYEKMQ (reference sequence). Written as DNA, the CDR3 is TGTGCCAGCAGCCTCTTTCTGACAGGGGGCGCAGGGATGGGGCTGAACACTGAAGCTTTCTTT. Translation gives CASSLFLTGGAGMGLNTEAFF.

J is TRBJ2-3 and V is TRBV7-2, with 8 bases fitting TRBD2. Germline V gene sequence: CDR1 SGHTA, CDR2 FQGNSA. V gave up 5 bases and J gave up 0 bases; unmatched junction bases: 7. The CDR3 extends over 16 amino acids. The CDR3 spells CASSPLAGSSTDTQYF. CDR3 DNA: TGTGCCAGCAGCCCCTTAGCGGGATCTAGCACAGATACGCAGTATTTT.

The CDR3: CASSKLAGGTDTQYF. In nucleotides, the CDR3 is TGTGCCAGCAGCAAACTAGCGGGAGGCACAGATACGCAGTATTTT. The J gene is TRBJ2-3, the V gene TRBV6-4; TRBD2 aligns across 11 bases. Germline CDR1 reads MRHNA; CDR2 reads SNTAGT. The CDR3 is 15 residues long. The V segment lost 6 bases and the J segment 1 base; nucleotides outside the gene matches: 3.

V gene TRBV14 combines with J gene TRBJ2-7; 7 bases fit TRBD2. Losses at the gene ends were 8 bases for V and 4 bases for J; bases not matched to a gene: 14. The CDR3 is 15 amino acids. Per the germline V gene, CDR1 is SGHDN and CDR2 is FVKESK. DNA for the CDR3: TGTGCCAGCTCCCAAGGGATAGCGGGCCGGTACGAGCAGTACTTC. It is translated as CASSQGIAGRYEQYF.

V is TRBV29-1 and J is TRBJ2-1; 8 nucleotides align to TRBD2. Germline trimming cut 6 bases from V and 3 bases from J; bases unmatched to any gene: 7. Germline CDR1 is SQVTM and CDR2 is ANQGSEA. CDR3 length: 14 amino acids. The CDR3 protein is CSVPREGDYNEQFF. CDR3 coding DNA: TGCAGCGTCCCCCGGGAGGGGGACTACAATGAGCAGTTCTTC.

This clone has only one observation. The rearrangement joins TRBV4-1 to TRBJ2-3; 7 positions match TRBD1. This CDR3 spans 19 amino acids. J was trimmed by 0 bases and V by 1 base; bases with no gene match: 13. Germline V gene lookup returns CDR1 MGHRA and CDR2 YSYEKL. CDR3 region: CASSQGKLRDRHSTDTQYF. The CDR3 nucleotides read TGCGCCAGCAGCCAAGGTAAACTCCGGGACAGACATAGCACAGATACGCAGTATTTT.

This clone was seen only once. The gene calls are TRBV25-1 and TRBJ2-2; D possibly corresponds to TRBD1 (6 bases). The CDR3 has 15 residues. V gave up 2 bases and J gave up 6 bases, with 13 bases separating them. Germline CDR1 MGHDK, CDR2 SYGVNS. The CDR3 loop is CASSEPRQASGELFF. CDR3 nucleotide sequence: TGTGCCAGCAGTGAACCCCGACAGGCCTCCGGGGAGCTGTTTTTT.

The rearrangement joins TRBV19 to TRBJ2-2, with 13 bases that match TRBD2. Losses at the gene ends were 4 bases for V and 7 bases for J; bases not matched to a gene: 9. CDR1 and CDR2 from the germline V gene are LNHDA and SQIVND (reference sequence). The CDR3 has 17 residues. In DNA form, the CDR3 reads TGTGCCAGTAGTAAGCCTAGGACTAGCGGGAGACGCGGGGAGCTGTTTTTT. This codes for CASSKPRTSGRRGELFF.

The chain recombines TRBV7-9 with TRBJ2-7; D is ambiguous. Trimming took 1 base from V and 2 from J, leaving 9 bases between them. Germline V gene sequence: CDR1 SEHNR, CDR2 FQNEAQ (reference sequence). This CDR3 region has 14 residues. Here the CDR3 DNA reads TGTGCCAGCAGCTTAGTCCCAAGCACCTACGAGCAGTACTTC. Translation: CASSLVPSTYEQYF.

This clone was seen just once. The chain is built from TRBV19 and TRBJ2-6, with no clear D. V was trimmed by 3 bases and J by 0 bases, leaving 3 bases between them. The CDR3 extends over 14 amino acids. Germline V gene data show CDR1 as LNHDA and CDR2 as SQIVND (reference sequence). The CDR3 sequence: CASSILSGANVLTF. CDR3 nucleotides: TGTGCCAGTAGTATTCTCTCTGGGGCCAACGTCCTGACTTTC.

This clone came up once. The V call is TRBV19, the J call TRBJ2-3; D might be TRBD2 (6 bases). Germline CDR1 reads LNHDA; CDR2 reads SQIVND (reference sequence). V gave up 2 bases and J gave up 0 bases, with 18 bases separating them. This CDR3 contains 18 residues. The CDR3 protein is CASSIPTGGLHSTDTQYF. Here the CDR3 DNA reads TGTGCCAGTAGTATACCCACCGGGGGTCTGCATAGCACAGATACGCAGTATTTT.